A single sample gave rise to the 28 T cell receptor beta chains below, sequenced in a study of human thymus T cells. Produced via immunoSEQ multiplex PCR; TCRdb's table is partial and in-frame only. The table lists about 50,000 clones, roughly 94% of them singletons. The sample was blood. The receptor set was obtained from a girl in the first two years of life with a congenital heart defect but otherwise immunologically healthy.

The genes are TRBV7-9 and TRBJ2-1, with 7 bases matching TRBD2. J lost 6 bases, V lost 6 bases, and 2 bases had no gene match. The germline V gene has CDR1 SEHNR and CDR2 FQNEAQ (reference sequence). The CDR3 covers 12 residues. The CDR3 DNA follows: TGTGCCAGCAGGACTAGCCTCAATGAGCAGTTCTTC. Translated: CASRTSLNEQFF.

The chain combines TRBV30 with TRBJ2-3, with 13 bases matching TRBD2. After removal of 0 bases from V and 6 bases from J, the junction contained 6 bases not matched to a gene. The CDR3 loop spans 16 amino acids. Germline V gene lookup returns CDR1 GTSNPN and CDR2 SVGIG (reference sequence). In DNA, the CDR3 is TGTGCCTGGAGTGTAGGACTAGCGGGAGTCGGGGATACGCAGTATTTT. It codes for CAWSVGLAGVGDTQYF.

V gene TRBV5-1 combines with J gene TRBJ2-4, with no clear D. Per germline, CDR1 SGHRS and CDR2 YFSETQ. The CDR3 has 13 amino acids. V was trimmed by 4 bases and J by 9 bases, leaving 14 bases between them. The CDR3 nucleotides are TGCGCCAGCAGCCGCCAGCAGGCCGGCATTCAGTACTTC. This translates into CASSRQQAGIQYF.

The J gene is TRBJ2-3, the V gene TRBV28; D not resolved. Germline V gives CDR1 MDHEN, CDR2 SYDVKM. The CDR3 totals 13 residues. The ends were cut back, 5 bases at V and 0 bases at J, with 6 bases in the middle. The CDR3 region is CASSLGSTDTQYF. As DNA, the CDR3 is TGTGCCAGCAGTCTAGGAAGCACAGATACGCAGTATTTT.

J is TRBJ1-1 and V is TRBV21-1. TRBV21-1 is labeled a pseudogene. This CDR3 spans 15 amino acids. The CDR3: CASSKGEEMNTEAFF. CDR3 nucleotide sequence: TGTGCCAGCAGCAAAGGGGAGGAGATGAACACTGAAGCTTTCTTT.

V is TRBV7-9 and J is TRBJ1-4; TRBD1 matches 7 bases. J gave up 7 bases and V 5 bases, and 10 bases lay outside the gene matches. This CDR3 has 15 amino acids. The V gene's germline CDR1 is SEHNR and CDR2 FQNEAQ (reference sequence). The CDR3 sequence: CASSARQGLGEKLFF. DNA of the CDR3: TGTGCCAGCAGCGCCCGACAGGGTTTGGGTGAAAAACTGTTTTTT. The full variable domain, with the rest looked up from reference TRBV7-9 and TRBJ1-4, is DTGVSQNPRHKITKRGQNVTFRCDPISEHNRLYWYRQTLGQGPEFLTYFQNEAQLEKSRLLSDRFSAERPKGSFSTLEIQRTEQGDSAMYLCASSARQGLGEKLFFGSGTQLSVL.

The chain recombines TRBV29-1 with TRBJ1-4, with 7 bases that match TRBD1. Trimming removed 4 bases from V and 4 bases from J; junction bases left unmatched: 9. Germline CDR1 is SQVTM and CDR2 is ANQGSEA. The CDR3 contains 15 residues. CDR3 in DNA: TGCAGCGTTGTCCATCCGACAGGGCATAATGAAAAACTGTTTTTT. The encoded protein is CSVVHPTGHNEKLFF. The variable domain in full, with the rest retrieved from reference TRBV29-1 and TRBJ1-4, is SAVISQKPSRDICQRGTSLTIQCQVDSQVTMMFWYRQQPGQSLTLIATANQGSEATYESGFVIDKFPISRPNLTFSTLTVSNMSPEDSSIYLCSVVHPTGHNEKLFFGSGTQLSVL.

The V and J genes are TRBV5-1 and TRBJ2-1; D might be TRBD1 (6 bases). The CDR3 has 14 amino acids. Deletions cut 0 bases from V and 2 bases from J, with 6 bases between. Germline CDR1 SGHRS, CDR2 YFSETQ. CDR3 nucleotides: TGCGCCAGCAGCTTGGAGGGGGCCTACAATGAGCAGTTCTTC. It encodes CASSLEGAYNEQFF.

The chain recombines TRBV28 with TRBJ2-7, with unresolved D. Germline V gene sequence: CDR1 MDHEN, CDR2 SYDVKM. This CDR3 has 12 residues. V was trimmed by 0 bases and J by 4 bases, leaving 4 bases between them. The CDR3 loop is CASSLWPYEQYF. CDR3 nucleotide sequence: TGTGCCAGCAGTTTATGGCCATACGAGCAGTACTTC.

V and J are TRBV15 and TRBJ2-3, with 9 bases lining up with TRBD1. This CDR3 is 16 amino acids long. Trimming at V came to 6 bases and at J to 7 bases, leaving 14 bases not matched to a gene. Germline V lookup: CDR1 LNHNV, CDR2 YYDKDF (reference sequence). CDR3 sequence (DNA): TGTGCCACCAGTCTTCGGCGGGACAGGGTTACAAATACGCAGTATTTT. Its protein product is CATSLRRDRVTNTQYF.

The chain couples TRBV28 to TRBJ2-7; 10 bases are shared with TRBD2. The CDR3 consists of 14 residues. Germline CDR1 MDHEN, CDR2 SYDVKM. The trim removed 6 bases at V and 4 bases at J, leaving 6 bases unmatched. CDR3 in amino acids: CASRAGLADYEQYF. Here the CDR3 DNA reads TGTGCCAGCAGAGCAGGACTAGCGGATTACGAGCAGTACTTC.

The chain employs TRBV7-9 and TRBJ1-4; D possibly corresponds to TRBD1 (6 bases). Trimming shortened V by 6 bases and J by 7 bases, and 15 bases separated the two germline ends. Germline V gives CDR1 SEHNR, CDR2 FQNEAQ (reference sequence). The CDR3 totals 14 residues. CDR3: CASSRPGGGEKLFF. CDR3 DNA: TGTGCCAGCAGTCGCCCGGGGGGCGGTGAAAAACTGTTTTTT. The full variable domain, with the rest looked up from reference TRBV7-9 and TRBJ1-4, is DTGVSQNPRHKITKRGQNVTFRCDPISEHNRLYWYRQTLGQGPEFLTYFQNEAQLEKSRLLSDRFSAERPKGSFSTLEIQRTEQGDSAMYLCASSRPGGGEKLFFGSGTQLSVL.

The genes are TRBV5-1 and TRBJ2-7; D uncertain. Trimming pared 3 bases from V and 1 base from J, leaving 5 bases between. The CDR3 length is 12 residues. CDR1 SGHRS and CDR2 YFSETQ come from the germline V gene. The CDR3 bases are TGCGCCAGCAGCTCATCTTCCTACGAGCAGTACTTC. It encodes CASSSSSYEQYF.

For the CDR3, the DNA is TGTGCCAGCAGCACACACCTGACTAGCGGGATCTACAATGAGCAGTTCTTC. The encoded protein is CASSTHLTSGIYNEQFF. The chain carries TRBV21-1 and TRBJ2-1; the table's D call, TRBD2, was not checked against the DNA. TRBV21-1 is listed as a pseudogene. The CDR3 extends over 17 amino acids.

CDR3 residues: CASSAIYEQYF. CDR3 in DNA: TGTGCCAGTAGTGCCATCTACGAGCAGTACTTC. This rearrangement joins TRBV19 to TRBJ2-7, with unresolved D. V lost 5 bases and J lost 3, with 5 bases in between. CDR3 length equals 11 residues. Looked up from germline, CDR1 is LNHDA and CDR2 is SQIVND (reference sequence).

The V gene is TRBV27, the J gene TRBJ2-4; tentatively, D is TRBD2 (5 bases). The CDR3 extends over 17 amino acids. V was trimmed by 0 bases and J by 1 base, leaving 13 bases between them. Germline V gives CDR1 MNHEY, CDR2 SMNVEV (reference sequence). The CDR3 sequence is CASSLSFPASAKNIQYF. The CDR3 nucleotides read TGTGCCAGCAGTTTATCTTTCCCTGCTAGCGCCAAAAACATTCAGTACTTC.

The chain couples TRBV5-4 to TRBJ1-4, with 7 bases that match TRBD1. Germline V gene sequence: CDR1 SGHNT, CDR2 YYREEE (reference sequence). This CDR3 region has 17 residues. V lost 2 bases and J lost 4; bases outside the gene matches: 11. CDR3 sequence reads: CASSFSPGTANNEKLFF. The CDR3 coding sequence is TGTGCCAGCAGCTTTTCACCCGGGACAGCCAATAATGAAAAACTGTTTTTT.

The gene calls are TRBV19 and TRBJ1-5; 7 bases are a match to TRBD1. The germline CDR1 and CDR2 sequences are LNHDA and SQIVND (reference sequence). The CDR3 runs to 18 residues. Germline trimming cut 3 bases from V and 3 bases from J; bases unmatched to any gene: 14. The CDR3 DNA sequence: TGTGCCAGTAGTATTCGGACAGGTGAGGGGGTGATCAATCAGCCCCAGCATTTT. It codes for CASSIRTGEGVINQPQHF.

V and J are TRBV19 and TRBJ1-5; no reliable D call. V dropped 3 bases and J dropped 2 bases, with 11 bases sitting between them. This CDR3 region has 15 residues. Germline V gives CDR1 LNHDA, CDR2 SQIVND (reference sequence). The CDR3 loop is CASSIGPRGNQPQHF. The CDR3 coding sequence is TGTGCCAGTAGTATCGGTCCCCGGGGCAATCAGCCCCAGCATTTT. Full variable domain (outside the CDR3, taken from reference TRBV19 and TRBJ1-5): DGGITQSPKYLFRKEGQNVTLSCEQNLNHDAMYWYRQDPGQGLRLIYYSQIVNDFQKGDIAEGYSVSREKKESFPLTVTSAQKNPTAFYLCASSIGPRGNQPQHFGDGTRLSIL.

This chain connects TRBV4-1 to TRBJ1-2, with 8 bases fitting TRBD1. Germline trimming cut 1 base from V and 6 bases from J; bases unmatched to any gene: 13. This CDR3 has 17 residues. The germline CDR1 and CDR2 sequences are MGHRA and YSYEKL. The CDR3 loop is CASSQGVWSRGRDGYTF. Written as DNA, the CDR3 is TGCGCCAGCAGCCAAGGGGTATGGTCCAGGGGGCGGGATGGCTACACCTTC.

This clone was observed once. The J gene is TRBJ1-4, the V gene TRBV6-5; 10 nucleotides match TRBD1. The CDR3 totals 14 residues. Looked up from germline, CDR1 is MNHEY and CDR2 is SVGAGI. Losses at the gene ends were 6 bases for V and 7 bases for J; bases not matched to a gene: 5. CDR3 sequence: CASRGTGESEKLFF. The DNA of the CDR3 is TGTGCCAGCAGAGGGACAGGGGAGAGTGAAAAACTGTTTTTT.

The chain has TRBV11-2 and TRBJ2-3; 8 bases are shared with TRBD2. The J segment lost 13 bases and the V segment lost 3 bases, leaving 9 bases of the junction unmatched. This CDR3 has 13 residues. CDR1 and CDR2 from the germline V gene are SGHAT and FQNNGV. The CDR3 reads CASSFEAGDPKYF. For the CDR3, the DNA is TGTGCCAGCAGCTTCGAAGCGGGAGATCCGAAGTATTTT.

The chain combines TRBV28 with TRBJ2-7, with D possibly matching TRBD1 (5 bases). V was clipped by 6 bases and J by 1 base, with 19 bases between them. In germline, CDR1 is MDHEN, CDR2 SYDVKM. This CDR3 comprises 16 residues. The CDR3 nucleotides read TGTGCCAGCAGCCCGGGTAGGGGTATCTCGTCCTACGAGCAGTACTTC. This gives the protein CASSPGRGISSYEQYF.

The rearrangement joins TRBV19 to TRBJ2-1; 8 bases agree with TRBD1. CDR1 is LNHDA and CDR2 is SQIVND in the germline V gene (reference sequence). V lost 7 bases and J lost 3; bases outside the gene matches: 8. This CDR3 is built from 15 residues. As DNA, the CDR3 is TGTGCCAGTACCCCCGACAGGGGAAACTACAATGAGCAGTTCTTC. It translates to CASTPDRGNYNEQFF.

This clone was picked up one time. The rearrangement uses TRBV6-4 and TRBJ2-1, with D perhaps TRBD1 (6 bases). Germline V gene lookup returns CDR1 MRHNA and CDR2 SNTAGT. Trimming took 1 base from V and 3 from J, leaving 10 bases between them. The CDR3 length is 15 residues. The chain's CDR3 is CASSDWDTLYNEQFF. The CDR3, as DNA: TGTGCCAGCAGTGACTGGGACACCCTCTACAATGAGCAGTTCTTC.

The chain has TRBV7-8 and TRBJ2-7; possible D gene TRBD2, 6 bases. The germline CDR1 and CDR2 sequences are SGHVS and FQNEAQ. Trimming removed 3 bases at V and 6 bases at J, with 9 bases between. This CDR3 contains 12 residues. The CDR3 DNA reads as TGTGCCAGCAGCTTGCGGGGCCCCGAGCAGTACTTC. Translation: CASSLRGPEQYF.

V gene TRBV19 combines with J gene TRBJ2-7; 8 bases map to TRBD1. Germline trimming cut 5 bases from V and 8 bases from J; bases unmatched to any gene: 5. The CDR3 has 12 amino acids. From germline, CDR1 is LNHDA and CDR2 SQIVND (reference sequence). In DNA, the CDR3 is TGTGCCAGTAGTGCGTACAGGGGGAAGCAGTACTTC. It specifies CASSAYRGKQYF.

V usage is TRBV6-8 and J usage is TRBJ2-7; 9 bases align to TRBD1. The CDR3 runs 15 residues. Germline CDR1 and CDR2: MNHGY and SAAAGT. Unmatched junction bases numbered 10, after V lost 5 bases and J lost 5 bases. Written as DNA, the CDR3 is TGTGCCAGCAGTAGCTGGGACAGGGAAGGCCACGAGCAGTACTTC. It codes for CASSSWDREGHEQYF.